This T cell receptor beta chain is drawn from a study of PD-L1 blockade in urothelial cancer. This clone is labeled as medium-sized. Sequenced by immunoSEQ multiplex PCR; TCRdb stores in-frame clones only, minus some. The table has about 38,000 clones, more than 80% seen once. This specimen was PBMCs, taken around atezolizumab (anti-PD-L1) treatment. The sequence was collected from a man between 65 and 85 years old with urothelial cancer.

CDR3 sequence (DNA): TGTGCCACCAGCAGAAGGGGACAGGGGGACTATGGCTACACCTTC. This gives the protein CATSRRGQGDYGYTF. The rearrangement uses TRBV15 and TRBJ1-2; TRBD1 matches at 11 bases. Germline lookup yields CDR1 LNHNV and CDR2 YYDKDF (reference sequence). The CDR3 is 15 residues long. Unmatched junction bases numbered 2, after V lost 2 bases and J lost 3 bases.